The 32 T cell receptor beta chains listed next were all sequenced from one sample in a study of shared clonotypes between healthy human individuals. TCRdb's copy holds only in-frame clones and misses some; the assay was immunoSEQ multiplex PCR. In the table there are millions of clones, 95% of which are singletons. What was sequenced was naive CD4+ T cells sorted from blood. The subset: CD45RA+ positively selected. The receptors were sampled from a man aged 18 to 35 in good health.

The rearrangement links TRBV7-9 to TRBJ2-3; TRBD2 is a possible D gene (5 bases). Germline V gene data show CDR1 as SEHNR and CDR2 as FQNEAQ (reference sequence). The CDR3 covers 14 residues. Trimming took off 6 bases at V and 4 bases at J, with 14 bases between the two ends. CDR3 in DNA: TGTGCCAGCAGGTTCGGGCGGGCGTCAGATACGCAGTATTTT. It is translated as CASRFGRASDTQYF.

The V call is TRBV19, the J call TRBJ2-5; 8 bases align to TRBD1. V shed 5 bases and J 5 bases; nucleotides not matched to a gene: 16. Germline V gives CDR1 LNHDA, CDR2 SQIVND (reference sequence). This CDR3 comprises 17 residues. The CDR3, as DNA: TGTGCCAGTAGTGAGGGCCGACAGGGGATGGGGTCGGAGACCCAGTACTTC. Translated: CASSEGRQGMGSETQYF. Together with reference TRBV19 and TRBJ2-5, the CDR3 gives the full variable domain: DGGITQSPKYLFRKEGQNVTLSCEQNLNHDAMYWYRQDPGQGLRLIYYSQIVNDFQKGDIAEGYSVSREKKESFPLTVTSAQKNPTAFYLCASSEGRQGMGSETQYFGPGTRLLVL.

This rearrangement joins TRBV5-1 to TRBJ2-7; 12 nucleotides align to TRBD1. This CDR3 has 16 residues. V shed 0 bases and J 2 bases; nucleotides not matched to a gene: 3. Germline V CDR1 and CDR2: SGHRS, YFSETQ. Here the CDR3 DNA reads TGCGCCAGCAGCTTGGCCGGGACAGGGGGCGCCTACGAGCAGTACTTC. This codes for CASSLAGTGGAYEQYF.

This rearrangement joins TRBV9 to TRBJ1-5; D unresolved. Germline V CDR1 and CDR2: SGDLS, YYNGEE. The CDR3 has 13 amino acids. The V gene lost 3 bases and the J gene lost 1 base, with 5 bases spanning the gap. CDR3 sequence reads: CASSADSNQPQHF. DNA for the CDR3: TGTGCCAGCAGCGCGGACAGCAATCAGCCCCAGCATTTT.

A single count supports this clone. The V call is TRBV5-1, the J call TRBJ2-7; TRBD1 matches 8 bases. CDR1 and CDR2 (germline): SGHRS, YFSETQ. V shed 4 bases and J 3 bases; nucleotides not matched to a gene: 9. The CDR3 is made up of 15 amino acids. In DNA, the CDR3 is TGCGCCAGCAGCAGGGGGTGGACAGGGTACTACGAGCAGTACTTC. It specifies CASSRGWTGYYEQYF.

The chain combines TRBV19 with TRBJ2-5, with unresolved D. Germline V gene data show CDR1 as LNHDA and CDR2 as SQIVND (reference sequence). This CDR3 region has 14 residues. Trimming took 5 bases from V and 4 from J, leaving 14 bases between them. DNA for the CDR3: TGTGCCAGTAGTTCCGTGCGGTTTGCAGAGACCCAGTACTTC. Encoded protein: CASSSVRFAETQYF.

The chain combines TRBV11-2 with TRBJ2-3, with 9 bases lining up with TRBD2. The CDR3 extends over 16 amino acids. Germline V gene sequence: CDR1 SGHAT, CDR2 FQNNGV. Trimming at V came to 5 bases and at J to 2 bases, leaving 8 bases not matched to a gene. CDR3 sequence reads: CASSRNERGATDTQYF. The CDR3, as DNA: TGTGCCAGCAGCCGAAATGAGCGGGGGGCCACAGATACGCAGTATTTT.

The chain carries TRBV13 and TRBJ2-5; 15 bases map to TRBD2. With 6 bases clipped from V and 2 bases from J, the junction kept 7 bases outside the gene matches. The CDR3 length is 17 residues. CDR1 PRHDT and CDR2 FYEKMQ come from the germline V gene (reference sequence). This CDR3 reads CASSSTGTSGGQETQYF. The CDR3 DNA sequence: TGTGCCAGCAGTTCAACCGGGACTAGCGGGGGGCAAGAGACCCAGTACTTC.

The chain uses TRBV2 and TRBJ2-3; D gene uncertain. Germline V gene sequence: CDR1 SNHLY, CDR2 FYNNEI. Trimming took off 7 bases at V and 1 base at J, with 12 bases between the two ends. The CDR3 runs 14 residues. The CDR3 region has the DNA TGTGCCAGCATTTTAAGGAGTGGCACAGATACGCAGTATTTT. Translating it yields CASILRSGTDTQYF. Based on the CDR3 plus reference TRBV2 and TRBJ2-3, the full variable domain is EPEVTQTPSHQVTQMGQEVILRCVPISNHLYFYWYRQILGQKVEFLVSFYNNEISEKSEIFDDQFSVERPDGSNFTLKIRSTKLEDSAMYFCASILRSGTDTQYFGPGTRLTVL.

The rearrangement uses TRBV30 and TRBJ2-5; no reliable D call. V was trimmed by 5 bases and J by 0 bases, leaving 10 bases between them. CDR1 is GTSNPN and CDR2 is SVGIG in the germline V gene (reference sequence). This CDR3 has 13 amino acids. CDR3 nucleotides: TGTGCCTGGGGCTCCGGGTACCAAGAGACCCAGTACTTC. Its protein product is CAWGSGYQETQYF.

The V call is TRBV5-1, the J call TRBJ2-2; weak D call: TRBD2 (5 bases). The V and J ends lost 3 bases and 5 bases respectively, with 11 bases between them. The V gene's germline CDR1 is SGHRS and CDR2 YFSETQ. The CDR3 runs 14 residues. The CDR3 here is CASSSLPGTGELFF. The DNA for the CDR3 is TGCGCCAGCAGCTCCTTGCCGGGGACCGGGGAGCTGTTTTTT.

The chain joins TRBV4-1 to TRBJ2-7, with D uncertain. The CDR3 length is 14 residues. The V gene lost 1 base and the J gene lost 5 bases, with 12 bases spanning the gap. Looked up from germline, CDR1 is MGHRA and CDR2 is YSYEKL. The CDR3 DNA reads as TGCGCCAGCAGCCAAGTCCTCCCCGGCGACGAGCAGTACTTC. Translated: CASSQVLPGDEQYF.

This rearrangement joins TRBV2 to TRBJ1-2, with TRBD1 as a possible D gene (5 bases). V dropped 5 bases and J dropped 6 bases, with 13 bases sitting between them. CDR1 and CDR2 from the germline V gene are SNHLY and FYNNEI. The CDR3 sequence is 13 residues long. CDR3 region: CASSWDRSDGYTF. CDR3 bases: TGTGCCAGCAGTTGGGACCGCTCGGATGGCTACACCTTC.

The CDR3 bases are TGTGCCTGGAGTCCTTCGACAGGGGGCCTGATAGCGCCCCTCCACTTT. It codes for CAWSPSTGGLIAPLHF. This sequence joins TRBV30 and TRBJ1-6; 10 positions agree with TRBD1. Looked up from germline, CDR1 is GTSNPN and CDR2 is SVGIG (reference sequence). Trimming at V came to 2 bases and at J to 13 bases, leaving 14 bases not matched to a gene. The CDR3 runs 16 residues.

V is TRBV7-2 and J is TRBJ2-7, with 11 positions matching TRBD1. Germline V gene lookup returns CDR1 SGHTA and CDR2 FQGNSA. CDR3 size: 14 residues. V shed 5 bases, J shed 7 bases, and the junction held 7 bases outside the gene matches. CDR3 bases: TGTGCCAGCAGCCGGACAGGGGGCGCCTTGGAGCAGTACTTC. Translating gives CASSRTGGALEQYF.

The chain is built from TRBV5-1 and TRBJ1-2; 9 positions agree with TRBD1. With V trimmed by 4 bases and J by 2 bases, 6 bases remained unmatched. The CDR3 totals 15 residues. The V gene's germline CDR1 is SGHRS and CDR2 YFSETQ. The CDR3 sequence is CASSPPGTGNYGYTF. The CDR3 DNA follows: TGCGCCAGCAGCCCTCCCGGGACAGGGAACTATGGCTACACCTTC.

CDR3: CASVPGQGASGANVLTF. Written as DNA, the CDR3 is TGTGCTAGTGTACCGGGACAGGGGGCATCTGGGGCCAACGTCCTGACTTTC. The chain employs TRBV12-5 and TRBJ2-6; 12 nucleotides agree with TRBD1. CDR3 length: 17 residues. V shed 7 bases, J shed 1 base, and the junction held 5 bases outside the gene matches. CDR1 and CDR2 (germline): LGHNT, FRNRAP. The entire variable domain, with the rest obtained from reference TRBV12-5 and TRBJ2-6, is as follows: DARVTQTPRHKVTEMGQEVTMRCQPILGHNTVFWYRQTMMQGLELLAYFRNRAPLDDSGMPKDRFSAEMPDATLATLKIQPSEPRDSAVYFCASVPGQGASGANVLTFGAGSRLTVL.

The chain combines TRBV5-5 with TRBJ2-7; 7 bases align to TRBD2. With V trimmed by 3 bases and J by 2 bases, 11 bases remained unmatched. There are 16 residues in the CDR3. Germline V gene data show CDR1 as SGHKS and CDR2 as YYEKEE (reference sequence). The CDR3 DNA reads TGTGCCAGCAGCTGGGCCCTAGCGGACCGGACCTACGAGCAGTACTTC. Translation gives CASSWALADRTYEQYF.

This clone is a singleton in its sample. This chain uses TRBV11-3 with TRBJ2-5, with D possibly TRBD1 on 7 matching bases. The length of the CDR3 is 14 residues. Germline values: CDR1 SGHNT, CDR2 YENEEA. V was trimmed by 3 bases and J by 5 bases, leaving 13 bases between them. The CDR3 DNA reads TGTGCCAGCAGCTTCGGAGGGGGCGGCGAGACCCAGTACTTC. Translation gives CASSFGGGGETQYF.

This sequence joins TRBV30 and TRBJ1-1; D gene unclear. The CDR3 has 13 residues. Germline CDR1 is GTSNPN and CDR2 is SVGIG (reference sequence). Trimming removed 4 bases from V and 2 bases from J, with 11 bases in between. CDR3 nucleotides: TGTGCCTGGAAAGGCATTGCTAACACTGAAGCTTTCTTT. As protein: CAWKGIANTEAFF.

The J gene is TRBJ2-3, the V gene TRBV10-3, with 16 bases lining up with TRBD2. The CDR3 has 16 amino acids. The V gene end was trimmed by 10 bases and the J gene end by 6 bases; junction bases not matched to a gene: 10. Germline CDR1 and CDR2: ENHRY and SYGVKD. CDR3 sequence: CASGTSGGAYGDTQYF. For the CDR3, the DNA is TGTGCCAGCGGGACTAGCGGGGGGGCATACGGTGATACGCAGTATTTT.

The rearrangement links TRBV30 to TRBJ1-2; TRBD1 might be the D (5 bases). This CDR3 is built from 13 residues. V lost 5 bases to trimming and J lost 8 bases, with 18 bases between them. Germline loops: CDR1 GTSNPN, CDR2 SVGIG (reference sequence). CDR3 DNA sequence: TGTGCCTGGGCCTCTAGGGGTGACGGCGGCTACACCTTC. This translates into CAWASRGDGGYTF.

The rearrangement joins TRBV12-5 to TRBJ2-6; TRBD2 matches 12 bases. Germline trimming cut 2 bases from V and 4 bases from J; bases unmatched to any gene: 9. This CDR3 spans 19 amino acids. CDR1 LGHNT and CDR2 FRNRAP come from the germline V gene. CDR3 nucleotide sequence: TGTGCTAGTGGTTTGTTCCGACTAGCGGGAGCGGAAGGGGCCAACGTCCTGACTTTC. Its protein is CASGLFRLAGAEGANVLTF.

The CDR3 sequence: CASSLSPGLETQYF. The CDR3 DNA reads as TGTGCCAGCAGTTTATCTCCGGGTTTGGAGACCCAGTACTTC. The V gene is TRBV28, the J gene TRBJ2-5; D gene ambiguous. The V gene's germline CDR1 is MDHEN and CDR2 SYDVKM. The length of the CDR3 is 14 residues. Between the trimmed V and J ends, which lost 1 base and 5 bases, there was a span of 11 bases.

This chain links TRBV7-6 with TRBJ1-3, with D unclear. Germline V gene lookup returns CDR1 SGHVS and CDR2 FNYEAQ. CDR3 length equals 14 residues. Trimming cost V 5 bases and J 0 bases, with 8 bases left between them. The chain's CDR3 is CASSGSPSGNTIYF. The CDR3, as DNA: TGTGCCAGCAGCGGCAGTCCCTCTGGAAACACCATATATTTT.

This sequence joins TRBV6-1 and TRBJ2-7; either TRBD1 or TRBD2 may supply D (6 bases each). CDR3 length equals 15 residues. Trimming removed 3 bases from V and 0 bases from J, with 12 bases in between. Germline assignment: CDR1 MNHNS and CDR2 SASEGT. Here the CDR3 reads CASSDPGAASYEQYF. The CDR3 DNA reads TGTGCCAGCAGTGATCCGGGGGCAGCCTCCTACGAGCAGTACTTC.

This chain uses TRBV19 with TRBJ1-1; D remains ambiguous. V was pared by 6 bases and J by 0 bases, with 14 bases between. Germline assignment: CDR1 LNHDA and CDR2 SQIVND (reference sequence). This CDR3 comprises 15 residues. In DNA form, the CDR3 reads TGTGCCAGTAGAACGACGTCAGTGATGAACACTGAAGCTTTCTTT. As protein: CASRTTSVMNTEAFF.

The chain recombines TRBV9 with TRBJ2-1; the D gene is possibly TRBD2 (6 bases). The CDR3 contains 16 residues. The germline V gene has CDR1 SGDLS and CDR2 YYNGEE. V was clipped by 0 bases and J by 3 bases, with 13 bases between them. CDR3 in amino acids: CASSVEGRDFYNEQFF. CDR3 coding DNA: TGTGCCAGCAGCGTAGAAGGGCGGGATTTCTACAATGAGCAGTTCTTC.

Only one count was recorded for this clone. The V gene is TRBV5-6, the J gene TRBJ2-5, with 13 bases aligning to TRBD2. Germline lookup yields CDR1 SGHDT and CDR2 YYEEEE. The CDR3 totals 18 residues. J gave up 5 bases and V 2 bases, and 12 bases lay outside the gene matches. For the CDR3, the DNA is TGTGCCAGCAGCTTCAGGACTAGCGGGAGAGAGGTGCAGGAGACCCAGTACTTC. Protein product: CASSFRTSGREVQETQYF.

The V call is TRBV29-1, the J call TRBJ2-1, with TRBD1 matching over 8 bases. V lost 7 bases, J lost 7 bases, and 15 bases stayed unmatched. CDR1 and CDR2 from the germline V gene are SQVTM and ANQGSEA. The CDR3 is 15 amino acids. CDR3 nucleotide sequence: TGCAGCGCGATGCGGACAGGGACGCTCTCGAATGAGCAGTTCTTC. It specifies CSAMRTGTLSNEQFF.

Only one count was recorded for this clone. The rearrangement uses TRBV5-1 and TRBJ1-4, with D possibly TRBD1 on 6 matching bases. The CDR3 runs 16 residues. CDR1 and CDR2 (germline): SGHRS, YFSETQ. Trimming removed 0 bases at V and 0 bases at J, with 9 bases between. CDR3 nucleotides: TGCGCCAGCAGCTTGGGCTGGACAGCAACTAATGAAAAACTGTTTTTT. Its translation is CASSLGWTATNEKLFF.

The CDR3: CATSRQGNEQFF. The CDR3 DNA reads as TGTGCCACCAGCAGACAGGGGAATGAGCAGTTCTTC. V and J are TRBV15 and TRBJ2-1; TRBD1 might be the D (6 bases). V was clipped by 2 bases and J by 7 bases, with 6 bases between them. CDR3 size: 12 residues. From germline, CDR1 is LNHNV and CDR2 YYDKDF (reference sequence). Drawing the rest from reference TRBV15 and TRBJ2-1, the complete variable domain is DAMVIQNPRYQVTQFGKPVTLSCSQTLNHNVMYWYQQKSSQAPKLLFHYYDKDFNNEADTPDNFQSRRPNTSFCFLDIRSPGLGDTAMYLCATSRQGNEQFFGPGTRLTVL.